Following are 17 T cell receptor beta chains from one sample sequenced in a study of blood T cell repertoires in COVID-19. Profiling relied on immunoSEQ multiplex PCR, and the TCRdb table lists in-frame clones only, not all of them. The sample records over 45,000 clones, around 80% being singletons. Specimen: peripheral blood. These receptors were taken from a woman at least 80 years old with acute or convalescent COVID-19.

The chain links TRBV5-1 to TRBJ2-3, with 12 bases identical to TRBD2. The CDR3 covers 16 residues. After removal of 7 bases from V and 4 bases from J, the junction contained 10 bases not matched to a gene. CDR1 is SGHRS and CDR2 is YFSETQ in the germline V gene. CDR3 sequence reads: CASRRASGGGADTQYF. The DNA for the CDR3 is TGCGCCAGCCGGAGGGCTAGCGGGGGGGGTGCAGATACGCAGTATTTT.

This sequence joins TRBV7-9 and TRBJ2-5; possible D gene TRBD2, 5 bases. This CDR3 is built from 15 residues. Germline V gives CDR1 SEHNR, CDR2 FQNEAQ (reference sequence). The V end lost 0 bases, the J end lost 5 bases, and 13 bases lay between the germline ends. CDR3 sequence (DNA): TGTGCCAGCAGCTTAGCCGGGTCGCGGGTGGAGACCCAGTACTTC. This codes for CASSLAGSRVETQYF. Based on the CDR3 plus reference TRBV7-9 and TRBJ2-5, the full variable domain is DTGVSQNPRHKITKRGQNVTFRCDPISEHNRLYWYRQTLGQGPEFLTYFQNEAQLEKSRLLSDRFSAERPKGSFSTLEIQRTEQGDSAMYLCASSLAGSRVETQYFGPGTRLLVL.

This clone was recorded a few times. This rearrangement joins TRBV19 to TRBJ2-7; 8 nucleotides match TRBD2. V shed 6 bases and J 6 bases; nucleotides not matched to a gene: 10. This CDR3 is 14 amino acids long. Germline V CDR1 and CDR2: LNHDA, SQIVND (reference sequence). For the CDR3, the DNA is TGTGCCAGTAGCCGCGGGCTAGCGGGCCCCGAGCAGTACTTC. This codes for CASSRGLAGPEQYF.

The CDR3 is CASSVGDRGPDTQYF. CDR3 sequence (DNA): TGTGCCAGCAGCGTAGGAGACAGGGGGCCAGATACGCAGTATTTT. This chain connects TRBV9 to TRBJ2-3, with 10 positions matching TRBD1. The CDR3 consists of 15 residues. The V gene's germline CDR1 is SGDLS and CDR2 YYNGEE. Losses at the gene ends were 0 bases for V and 4 bases for J; bases not matched to a gene: 2.

The chain joins TRBV3-1 (or the pseudogene TRBV3-2) to TRBJ2-7, with D possibly matching TRBD1 (6 bases). CDR1 is LGHDT and CDR2 is YNNKEL in the germline V gene (reference sequence). V dropped 9 bases and J dropped 5 bases, with 11 bases sitting between them. CDR3 size: 11 residues. The CDR3 reads CASQGIDEQYF. In DNA, the CDR3 is TGTGCCAGTCAGGGGATCGACGAGCAGTACTTC.

The chain combines TRBV3-1 (or the pseudogene TRBV3-2) with TRBJ1-2, with D possibly matching TRBD1 (5 bases). The CDR3 consists of 13 residues. V was clipped by 1 base and J by 7 bases, with 10 bases between them. CDR1 LGHDT and CDR2 YNNKEL come from the germline V gene (reference sequence). The CDR3 reads CASSQGQRGGYTF. The CDR3 DNA follows: TGTGCCAGCAGCCAAGGCCAAAGGGGTGGCTACACCTTC.

The chain links TRBV2 to TRBJ2-7; D perhaps matches TRBD1 (5 bases). The CDR3 is 13 residues long. Trimming left V 5 bases short and J 3 bases short, with 11 bases between. CDR1 SNHLY and CDR2 FYNNEI come from the germline V gene. CDR3 sequence: CASSLGQFYEQYF. As DNA, the CDR3 is TGTGCCAGCAGTCTGGGGCAGTTCTACGAGCAGTACTTC.

The chain uses TRBV18 and TRBJ1-1; 11 positions match TRBD1. This CDR3 spans 18 amino acids. Germline V CDR1 and CDR2: KGHSH, LQKENI. The V and J ends lost 5 bases and 4 bases, in that order; junction bases with no gene match: 15. CDR3 DNA: TGTGCCAGCTCAAGACCAGGGACAGGGGGGCAATCTGGCACTGAAGCTTTCTTT. Translating it yields CASSRPGTGGQSGTEAFF.

The rearrangement links TRBV2 to TRBJ1-6; 10 bases fit TRBD1. The CDR3 is 16 residues long. Per germline, CDR1 SNHLY and CDR2 FYNNEI. After removal of 7 bases from V and 7 bases from J, the junction contained 10 bases not matched to a gene. The CDR3 DNA reads TGTGCCAGCATAGGGGACAGGGGAGTTTTGAATTCACCCCTCCACTTT. Protein: CASIGDRGVLNSPLHF. Together with reference TRBV2 and TRBJ1-6, the CDR3 gives the full variable domain: EPEVTQTPSHQVTQMGQEVILRCVPISNHLYFYWYRQILGQKVEFLVSFYNNEISEKSEIFDDQFSVERPDGSNFTLKIRSTKLEDSAMYFCASIGDRGVLNSPLHFGNGTRLTVT.

This clone was recorded only once. The chain carries TRBV27 and TRBJ1-5, with TRBD1 matching over 10 bases. Germline lookup yields CDR1 MNHEY and CDR2 SMNVEV (reference sequence). The CDR3 covers 14 residues. V gave up 3 bases and J gave up 9 bases; unmatched junction bases: 5. The CDR3 is CASSFGQGGMPQHF. DNA of the CDR3: TGTGCCAGCAGTTTCGGACAGGGGGGCATGCCCCAGCATTTT.

Concerning this clone: This sample also contains other DNA sequences that code for the same CDR3. The J gene is TRBJ2-5, the V gene TRBV5-1; 11 nucleotides line up with TRBD1. The CDR3 has 15 residues. Losses at the gene ends were 4 bases for V and 5 bases for J; bases not matched to a gene: 7. Germline values: CDR1 SGHRS, CDR2 YFSETQ. CDR3 residues: CASSPGQGALETQYF. CDR3 nucleotides: TGCGCCAGCAGCCCTGGACAGGGGGCATTGGAGACCCAGTACTTC.

This chain connects TRBV5-6 to TRBJ2-2, with TRBD2 matching 8 bases. Looked up from germline, CDR1 is SGHDT and CDR2 is YYEEEE. The CDR3 runs 16 residues. The V segment lost 4 bases and the J segment 3 bases; nucleotides outside the gene matches: 8. CDR3 DNA sequence: TGTGCCAGCAGCGCCAAACGGGGGGGCGACACCGGGGAGCTGTTTTTT. Its translation is CASSAKRGGDTGELFF.

The chain recombines TRBV7-9 with TRBJ1-3; D remains unclear. The germline CDR1 and CDR2 sequences are SEHNR and FQNEAQ (reference sequence). V was pared by 4 bases and J by 0 bases, with 10 bases between. This CDR3 contains 15 residues. CDR3 in DNA: TGTGCCAGCAGCTGGGGAGATAGCTCTGGAAACACCATATATTTT. Residues: CASSWGDSSGNTIYF.

The rearrangement links TRBV30 to TRBJ2-3, with D perhaps matching TRBD2 (6 bases). CDR1 is GTSNPN and CDR2 is SVGIG in the germline V gene (reference sequence). CDR3 length equals 16 residues. The ends were cut back, 2 bases at V and 0 bases at J, with 15 bases in the middle. The CDR3 coding sequence is TGTGCCTGGAGTACTACAGCGGGTAGTAGCACAGATACGCAGTATTTT. Translation gives CAWSTTAGSSTDTQYF.

This sequence joins TRBV3-1 (or the pseudogene TRBV3-2) and TRBJ2-7, with TRBD2 matching over 12 bases. The CDR3 covers 18 residues. Germline V lookup: CDR1 LGHDT, CDR2 YNNKEL (reference sequence). J gave up 0 bases and V 0 bases, and 6 bases lay outside the gene matches. The CDR3 sequence is CASSQDQGLAGDSYEQYF. CDR3 nucleotides: TGTGCCAGCAGCCAAGATCAGGGACTAGCGGGCGACTCCTACGAGCAGTACTTC.

This clone was seen more than once but under ten times. The rearrangement links TRBV13 to TRBJ2-3; 7 nucleotides align to TRBD2. The CDR3 extends over 14 amino acids. Germline V lookup: CDR1 PRHDT, CDR2 FYEKMQ (reference sequence). V was clipped by 6 bases and J by 1 base; unmatched bases: 4. The CDR3 region has the DNA TGTGCCAGCAGGCGGGGGTCCGGCACAGATACGCAGTATTTT. This gives the protein CASRRGSGTDTQYF. Complete variable domain (other parts from reference TRBV13 and TRBJ2-3): AAGVIQSPRHLIKEKRETATLKCYPIPRHDTVYWYQQGPGQDPQFLISFYEKMQSDKGSIPDRFSAQQFSDYHSELNMSSLELGDSALYFCASRRGSGTDTQYFGPGTRLTVL.

The CDR3 sequence is CASSLSGGLQETQYF. Here the CDR3 DNA reads TGTGCCAGCAGCTTAAGCGGGGGCCTCCAAGAGACCCAGTACTTC. J is TRBJ2-5 and V is TRBV7-6, with 8 bases identical to TRBD2. Trimming removed 2 bases from V and 1 base from J; junction bases left unmatched: 3. The CDR3 is made up of 15 amino acids. Per germline, CDR1 SGHVS and CDR2 FNYEAQ.